The rows below give T cell receptor beta chains drawn from one sample of a study of T cell repertoires in cytomegalovirus infection. In TCRdb, the reads were re-called with MiXCR into one record per CDR3 protein. Of about 920,000 distinct CDR3 sequences listed, less than 40% are singletons. Their cognate antigens are unknown. The input for sequencing was cultured CD8+ T cells from PBMCs, taken from culture after CMV antigen stimulation. The source of these receptors is a human donor in good health (CMV status not recorded). Some clones in this sample may be carry-over from other donors' samples. Each CDR3 is given with its conserved first and last residue. D genes are given only for firm matches. Where a row states a size, it is once, few, many or the class of an expanded clone; other rows omit it.

DNA: TGTGCCACCAGCGTAACCGGGATACAAGAGACCCAGTACTTC; CDR3: CATSVTGIQETQYF; V: TRBV15; size: .; D: .; J: TRBJ2-5
DNA: TGTGCCAGCAGCGCCGGCCGGACAGGGTCTAATGAAAAACTGTTTTTT; CDR3: CASSAGRTGSNEKLFF; V: TRBV5-6; size: .; D: TRBD1; J: TRBJ1-4
DNA: TGTGCCAGCAGTTACTATGACAGCCACATGAACACTGAAGCTTTCTTT; CDR3: CASSYYDSHMNTEAFF; V: TRBV6-2/TRBV6-3; size: few; D: .; J: TRBJ1-1
DNA: TGTGCCAGCAGTGATCCACAGATGATAATGAACACTGAAGCTTTCTTT; CDR3: CASSDPQMIMNTEAFF; V: TRBV6-1; size: few; D: .; J: TRBJ1-1
DNA: TGCAGTGCCCCCCTCAGGGGAAGCACAGATACGCAGTATTTT; CDR3: CSAPLRGSTDTQYF; V: TRBV20-1; size: many; D: .; J: TRBJ2-3
DNA: TGTGCCACCAGTGATTTAAAACCACCTCAGCCCCAGCATTTT; CDR3: CATSDLKPPQPQHF; V: TRBV24-1; size: few; D: .; J: TRBJ1-5
DNA: TGTGCCAGCAGTCTCTGGGCCGGGGAGGCTTTCTTT; CDR3: CASSLWAGEAFF; V: TRBV14; size: .; D: .; J: TRBJ1-1
DNA: TGCGCCAGCAGCGTCAGACTAGCGGGGTACACAGATACGCAGTATTTT; CDR3: CASSVRLAGYTDTQYF; V: TRBV4-1; size: .; D: TRBD2; J: TRBJ2-3
DNA: TGTGCCAGCAGCTTAGGCCTAAGGGACAGACAACGCTACGAGCAGTACTTC; CDR3: CASSLGLRDRQRYEQYF; V: TRBV13; size: few; D: TRBD1; J: TRBJ2-7
DNA: TGTGCCACCAGTGATCGCGGGACTAGCGGGGGGAAAGAGACCCAGTACTTC; CDR3: CATSDRGTSGGKETQYF; V: TRBV24-1; size: .; D: TRBD2; J: TRBJ2-5
DNA: TGTGCCAGCAGGTTCGGAAGACCTCTGGAGACCCAGTACTTC; CDR3: CASRFGRPLETQYF; V: TRBV7-8; size: many; D: .; J: TRBJ2-5
DNA: TGCGCCAGCAGCTTGTCAGGCGGGGGTATCACCGGGGAGCTGTTTTTT; CDR3: CASSLSGGGITGELFF; V: TRBV5-1; size: .; D: TRBD2; J: TRBJ2-2
DNA: TGTGCCAGCAGCATAACAGGGTTAGACTACACAGATACGCAGTATTTT; CDR3: CASSITGLDYTDTQYF; V: TRBV5-5; size: few; D: .; J: TRBJ2-3
DNA: TGTGCCAGCAGGGCGGACAGACCTACGCAGTATTTT; CDR3: CASRADRPTQYF; V: TRBV7-9; size: .; D: .; J: TRBJ2-3
DNA: TGTGCCAGCAGTCCGAAGGGACAGTCCACAGATACGCAGTATTTT; CDR3: CASSPKGQSTDTQYF; V: TRBV7-9; size: few; D: TRBD1; J: TRBJ2-3
DNA: TGTGCCAGCAGGTCGGACAGTGCGCAGGAAAAACTGTTTTTT; CDR3: CASRSDSAQEKLFF; V: TRBV12-3/TRBV12-4; size: .; D: .; J: TRBJ1-4
DNA: TGTGCCAGCAGCGTATCCGACAGCAGCACAGATACGCAGTATTTT; CDR3: CASSVSDSSTDTQYF; V: TRBV9; size: .; D: .; J: TRBJ2-3
DNA: TGTGCCAGCAGTTACTGGCAGGGAAAGGCGGACACCGGGGAGCTGTTTTTT; CDR3: CASSYWQGKADTGELFF; V: TRBV6-5; size: few; D: .; J: TRBJ2-2
DNA: TGCAGCGTTGAGGGGGGTATGGGAAACACCATATATTTT; CDR3: CSVEGGMGNTIYF; V: TRBV29-1; size: .; D: .; J: TRBJ1-3
DNA: TGTGCCAGCAGCTTAGTTCCGGGCGGAGCCGGGGAGCTGTTTTTT; CDR3: CASSLVPGGAGELFF; V: TRBV7-6; size: few; D: .; J: TRBJ2-2
DNA: TGTGCCAGCAGCTTAGCTTTCTCCGTTACAGATACGCAGTATTTT; CDR3: CASSLAFSVTDTQYF; V: TRBV7-9; size: few; D: .; J: TRBJ2-3
DNA: TGTGCCAGCAGTCCCCTAGTGGGGGGAGGGAATGAGCAGTTCTTC; CDR3: CASSPLVGGGNEQFF; V: TRBV28; size: .; D: TRBD2; J: TRBJ2-1
DNA: TGTGCCAGCAGCTTAGGTCCGGGATATAGAAAAAACATTCAGTACTTC; CDR3: CASSLGPGYRKNIQYF; V: TRBV7-2; size: many; D: .; J: TRBJ2-4
DNA: TGCGCCAGCAGCCTTTCAAGATCTAGCGGGGTTTACAATGAGCAGTTCTTC; CDR3: CASSLSRSSGVYNEQFF; V: TRBV4-1; size: .; D: TRBD2; J: TRBJ2-1
DNA: TGTGCCAGCAGTTACTCGGACAGAAACACCATATATTTT; CDR3: CASSYSDRNTIYF; V: TRBV6-5; size: few; D: .; J: TRBJ1-3
DNA: TGTGCCAGCAGCTTAAATTATGTAGGAGGGATGAACACCGGGGAGCTGTTTTTT; CDR3: CASSLNYVGGMNTGELFF; V: TRBV7-2; size: many; D: .; J: TRBJ2-2
DNA: TGTGCCAGCAGCTTAGCCCCAAACTCTATTGACAGCTACAATGAGCAGTTCTTC; CDR3: CASSLAPNSIDSYNEQFF; V: TRBV11-1; size: few; D: .; J: TRBJ2-1
DNA: TGCGCCAGCAGCCAAGATACTGGGACCGGGGAGCTGTTTTTT; CDR3: CASSQDTGTGELFF; V: TRBV4-3; size: few; D: .; J: TRBJ2-2
DNA: TGTGCCAGCAGCTTAGCATCAGGGGGCGAAGGAGAAGCTTTCTTT; CDR3: CASSLASGGEGEAFF; V: TRBV7-6; size: few; D: TRBD1; J: TRBJ1-1
DNA: TGTGCCAGCAGGAGGGGGGGACAAGAGACCCAGTACTTC; CDR3: CASRRGGQETQYF; V: TRBV2; size: few; D: .; J: TRBJ2-5
DNA: TGTGCCAGCAGCGTAGGAAATACGGGTCCCGTGCAGTTCTTC; CDR3: CASSVGNTGPVQFF; V: TRBV9; size: .; D: .; J: TRBJ2-1
DNA: TGCAGTGCTAGAGATAGAAGGGGCACTGAAGCTTTCTTT; CDR3: CSARDRRGTEAFF; V: TRBV20-1; size: few; D: .; J: TRBJ1-1
DNA: TGTGCCAGCAGTTTATCGGGCCGGGAAGGCTACACCTTC; CDR3: CASSLSGREGYTF; V: TRBV12-3/TRBV12-4; size: few; D: .; J: TRBJ1-2
DNA: TGTGCCAGCAGTGGACCGATCTATGGCTACACCTTC; CDR3: CASSGPIYGYTF; V: TRBV6-1; size: many; D: .; J: TRBJ1-2
DNA: TGTGCCAGCAGTTTGTTTGGCGGGGCCCGGGCCGGGGAGCTGTTTTTT; CDR3: CASSLFGGARAGELFF; V: TRBV12-3/TRBV12-4; size: few; D: .; J: TRBJ2-2
DNA: TGTGCCAGCAGCTTTCTTTTGGGACCGACAGGGATGAGCAATCAGCCCCAGCATTTT; CDR3: CASSFLLGPTGMSNQPQHF; V: TRBV7-9; size: few; D: TRBD1; J: TRBJ1-5
DNA: TGTGCCAGCAGTTACGGACCCGGGACTAGCGGGCGCCCAAACACCGGGGAGCTGTTTTTT; CDR3: CASSYGPGTSGRPNTGELFF; V: TRBV27; size: many; D: TRBD2; J: TRBJ2-2
DNA: TGTGCCAGCACAGGGGGCGCGAGGCCTGAAGCTTTCTTT; CDR3: CASTGGARPEAFF; V: TRBV2; size: .; D: TRBD1; J: TRBJ1-1
DNA: TGTGCTAGTGGTAGACTGCAAGTTAATGAAAAACTGTTTTTT; CDR3: CASGRLQVNEKLFF; V: TRBV12-5; size: few; D: .; J: TRBJ1-4
DNA: TGCAGTGCTAGTGGTCAGGGGAACTATGGCTACACCTTC; CDR3: CSASGQGNYGYTF; V: TRBV20-1; size: few; D: .; J: TRBJ1-2
DNA: TGTGCCAGCAAGGGGCTTGGGGGGCAGGGTAATTCACCCCTCCACTTT; CDR3: CASKGLGGQGNSPLHF; V: TRBV7-8; size: few; D: .; J: TRBJ1-6
DNA: TGTGCCAGCAGCGTAGAGGCAGGCATGAACACTGAAGCTTTCTTT; CDR3: CASSVEAGMNTEAFF; V: TRBV9; size: .; D: .; J: TRBJ1-1
DNA: TGTGCCATCAGTGAAGGGACAGAGTCTCCCCTATTTGGCTACACCTTC; CDR3: CAISEGTESPLFGYTF; V: TRBV10-3; size: .; D: TRBD1; J: TRBJ1-2
DNA: TGTGCCAGCAGAAAGTCGGGGGGATCCACGCATGAGCAGTTCTTC; CDR3: CASRKSGGSTHEQFF; V: TRBV27; size: few; D: TRBD2; J: TRBJ2-1
DNA: TGTGCCAGCAGCCCCATTACTAGCGGACCTAGCACAGATACGCAGTATTTT; CDR3: CASSPITSGPSTDTQYF; V: TRBV5-6; size: .; D: TRBD2; J: TRBJ2-3
DNA: TGTGCCAGCAGCTTGGGAAGCGTGAATGAGCAGTTCTTC; CDR3: CASSLGSVNEQFF; V: TRBV7-9; size: many; D: .; J: TRBJ2-1
DNA: TGTGCCAGCAGCTTATACGGCGGGGGGGCCGTAGAGACCCAGTACTTC; CDR3: CASSLYGGGAVETQYF; V: TRBV7-8; size: once; D: TRBD2; J: TRBJ2-5
DNA: TGTGCCAGCAGTTACTCGGGCAGAACGGACTACAATGAGCAGTTCTTC; CDR3: CASSYSGRTDYNEQFF; V: TRBV6-2/TRBV6-3; size: many; D: .; J: TRBJ2-1
DNA: TGCAGCGCAGAACTAGATACGCAGTATTTT; CDR3: CSAELDTQYF; V: TRBV29-1; size: once; D: .; J: TRBJ2-3
DNA: TGCAGTGCTAGAGACCAGACAGGGTTCGGGTATGGCTACACCTTC; CDR3: CSARDQTGFGYGYTF; V: TRBV20-1; size: .; D: TRBD1; J: TRBJ1-2
DNA: TGTGCCAGCAGCTTTTCCTCGCGGAACACTGAAGCTTTCTTT; CDR3: CASSFSSRNTEAFF; V: TRBV5-6; size: .; D: .; J: TRBJ1-1
DNA: TGTGCCAGCAGCCAACATTTGACGGTTAGCTCCTACAATGAGCAGTTCTTC; CDR3: CASSQHLTVSSYNEQFF; V: TRBV5-5; size: .; D: .; J: TRBJ2-1
DNA: TGTGCCAGCTCACCACCAGCAGGGTCCGAGCAGTACTTC; CDR3: CASSPPAGSEQYF; V: TRBV18; size: .; D: .; J: TRBJ2-7
DNA: TGTGCCAGCGGAGGTATGCAGTTCTTC; CDR3: CASGGMQFF; V: TRBV12-3/TRBV12-4; size: once; D: .; J: TRBJ2-1
DNA: TGTGCCACCAGCCGGCGGTCTGGATACAATGAGCAGTTCTTC; CDR3: CATSRRSGYNEQFF; V: TRBV15; size: few; D: .; J: TRBJ2-1
DNA: TGTGCCAGCAGCCAAGATGGCAGGGTACATGGCTACACCTTC; CDR3: CASSQDGRVHGYTF; V: TRBV14; size: .; D: .; J: TRBJ1-2
DNA: TGTGCCAGTAGCCCTGCGGCGGTTAGCTCCTACAATGAGCAGTTCTTC; CDR3: CASSPAAVSSYNEQFF; V: TRBV19; size: .; D: .; J: TRBJ2-1
DNA: TGTGCCAGCAGCGCTTTCGGAAGGGGGGTCATCGGGGAGACCCAGTACTTC; CDR3: CASSAFGRGVIGETQYF; V: TRBV9; size: .; D: .; J: TRBJ2-5
DNA: TGTGCCAGCAGCCCCCCAGGACAGGGACGGTGGTGGGGCTACACCTTC; CDR3: CASSPPGQGRWWGYTF; V: TRBV7-4; size: .; D: TRBD1; J: TRBJ1-2